These 26 T cell receptor beta chains came from one sample sequenced in a study of blood T cell repertoires in COVID-19. The data were produced by immunoSEQ multiplex PCR, yet TCRdb's version contains in-frame clones alone and is incomplete. Among 68,000 or so clones listed, approximately 88% were seen once. Sequencing was carried out using peripheral blood. These receptors were taken from a woman aged 70-85 years with acute or convalescent COVID-19.

CDR3 nucleotides: TGTGCCAGCAGTTCCGCGGCGGGCTACACCTTC. Protein sequence: CASSSAAGYTF. The chain employs TRBV28 and TRBJ1-2; D remains ambiguous. Looked up from germline, CDR1 is MDHEN and CDR2 is SYDVKM. V lost 4 bases to trimming and J lost 8 bases, with 8 bases between them. This CDR3 is built from 11 residues.

The chain employs TRBV9 and TRBJ1-2; no clear D gene. CDR3 size: 14 residues. The V gene's germline CDR1 is SGDLS and CDR2 YYNGEE. With 0 bases removed from V and 8 bases from J, the gap between germline ends came to 14 bases. Here the CDR3 DNA reads TGTGCCAGCAGCGTAGCCGCCCGGGGAGCCGGCTACACCTTC. Translating gives CASSVAARGAGYTF.

This clone occurred once. The V call is TRBV7-2, the J call TRBJ2-1, with no clear D. Germline-derived CDR1 and CDR2 are SGHTA and FQGNSA. Trimming removed 0 bases from V and 8 bases from J, with 11 bases in between. CDR3 length: 14 residues. CDR3 in DNA: TGTGCCAGCAGCTTAGCGCTGGCTGTGGATGAGCAGTTCTTC. The encoded protein is CASSLALAVDEQFF.

This chain joins TRBV19 and TRBJ1-1; 7 bases agree with TRBD1. The CDR3 is 15 amino acids. J gave up 0 bases and V 10 bases, and 11 bases lay outside the gene matches. Germline values: CDR1 LNHDA, CDR2 SQIVND (reference sequence). Here the CDR3 DNA reads TGTGCCACCCGGGACAGCACTATCATGAACACTGAAGCTTTCTTT. The encoded protein is CATRDSTIMNTEAFF.

This clone was seen once. The genes are TRBV6-5 and TRBJ2-4; TRBD1 matches at 10 bases. Germline CDR1 and CDR2: MNHEY and SVGAGI. This CDR3 spans 14 amino acids. V trimming: 6 bases; J trimming: 6 bases; junction bases outside the gene matches: 5. The CDR3 DNA follows: TGTGCCAGCAGCCGAAGGACAGGGGGAAACATTCAGTACTTC. Its protein product is CASSRRTGGNIQYF.

The V and J genes are TRBV4-3 and TRBJ1-2; D is undetermined. Trimming removed 0 bases from V and 8 bases from J, with 19 bases in between. The CDR3 covers 16 residues. Germline V gene lookup returns CDR1 LGHNA and CDR2 YSLEER. Written as DNA, the CDR3 is TGCGCCAGCAGCCAAGAAAGTCAGGTGGATGTAACGGGCTACACCTTC. This sequence encodes CASSQESQVDVTGYTF.

V and J are TRBV19 and TRBJ2-2, with TRBD1 identical over 8 bases. J gave up 4 bases and V 5 bases, and 6 bases lay outside the gene matches. This CDR3 spans 15 amino acids. CDR1 is LNHDA, CDR2 SQIVND, per germline (reference sequence). The CDR3 coding sequence is TGTGCCAGTAGTGCCCTTACAGGGGGCACCGGGGAGCTGTTTTTT. It specifies CASSALTGGTGELFF.

The V call is TRBV27, the J call TRBJ1-1; D might be TRBD1 (5 bases). Looked up from germline, CDR1 is MNHEY and CDR2 is SMNVEV (reference sequence). CDR3 length: 14 residues. The V and J ends lost 10 bases and 4 bases respectively, with 19 bases between them. The CDR3, as DNA: TGTGCCACCTTAAGGAGGGGAGGGGTCACTGAAGCTTTCTTT. Amino acid sequence: CATLRRGGVTEAFF.

The V and J genes are TRBV28 and TRBJ1-2, with TRBD1 identical over 9 bases. The V segment lost 5 bases and the J segment 4 bases; nucleotides outside the gene matches: 8. Germline CDR1 MDHEN, CDR2 SYDVKM. The CDR3 consists of 15 residues. DNA for the CDR3: TGTGCCAGCAGTCGTCCGGGACAGGGTGGCTATGGCTACACCTTC. This sequence encodes CASSRPGQGGYGYTF.

V is TRBV7-2 and J is TRBJ1-1; D gene ambiguous. Germline CDR1 SGHTA, CDR2 FQGNSA. CDR3 length: 17 residues. V was clipped by 8 bases and J by 0 bases, with 22 bases between them. Here the CDR3 reads CASSLGYSILMNTEAFF. The CDR3 bases are TGTGCCAGCTCCTTAGGGTACAGCATCCTAATGAACACTGAAGCTTTCTTT.

The V and J genes are TRBV5-4 and TRBJ2-1, with TRBD1 matching over 8 bases. The CDR3 loop spans 17 amino acids. CDR1 is SGHNT, CDR2 YYREEE, per germline (reference sequence). V was clipped by 4 bases and J by 6 bases; unmatched bases: 15. The CDR3 loop reads CASSPPVGTGDFNEQFF. DNA of the CDR3: TGTGCCAGCAGCCCACCAGTCGGGACAGGCGACTTCAATGAGCAGTTCTTC.

V usage is TRBV2 and J usage is TRBJ1-1; the D gene is possibly TRBD1 (6 bases). CDR1 is SNHLY, CDR2 FYNNEI, per germline. CDR3 length equals 15 residues. Trimming left V 8 bases short and J 0 bases short, with 16 bases between. The CDR3 DNA sequence: TGTGCCAGCCGGAACAGGGCCCCACTGAACACTGAAGCTTTCTTT. Amino acids: CASRNRAPLNTEAFF.

The chain has TRBV7-2 and TRBJ2-1; TRBD2 matches 9 bases. The V gene end was trimmed by 4 bases and the J gene end by 8 bases; junction bases not matched to a gene: 3. The CDR3 has 13 amino acids. Germline values: CDR1 SGHTA, CDR2 FQGNSA. CDR3 in DNA: TGTGCCAGCAGCTCCGGGACTAGCCATGAGCAGTTCTTC. This encodes CASSSGTSHEQFF.

This chain links TRBV6-5 with TRBJ2-5; 11 positions match TRBD2. The germline V gene has CDR1 MNHEY and CDR2 SVGAGI. V shed 6 bases and J 1 base; nucleotides not matched to a gene: 4. The CDR3 covers 15 residues. CDR3 protein: CASRRTSGFQETQYF. CDR3 sequence (DNA): TGTGCCAGCAGGCGGACTAGCGGGTTCCAAGAGACCCAGTACTTC.

The chain links TRBV5-6 to TRBJ1-1, with 10 nucleotides matching TRBD1. The CDR3 loop spans 16 amino acids. The V gene end was trimmed by 4 bases and the J gene end by 0 bases; junction bases not matched to a gene: 6. Per the germline V gene, CDR1 is SGHDT and CDR2 is YYEEEE. CDR3 DNA: TGTGCCAGCAGCCCCGGACAGGGGGGCTTGAACACTGAAGCTTTCTTT. Its protein is CASSPGQGGLNTEAFF.

The rearrangement joins TRBV6-1 to TRBJ2-7, with D unresolved. Germline assignment: CDR1 MNHNS and CDR2 SASEGT. The CDR3 totals 15 residues. The ends were cut back, 0 bases at V and 0 bases at J, with 9 bases in the middle. The CDR3 nucleotides are TGTGCCAGCAGTGAAGCCCCCACGAGCTCCTACGAGCAGTACTTC. Encoded protein: CASSEAPTSSYEQYF.

This clone was counted a single time. The chain joins TRBV10-3 to TRBJ1-2; D may be TRBD1 (6 bases). The V end was cut by 0 bases, the J end by 7 bases, with 6 bases between. CDR3 length: 12 residues. Germline lookup yields CDR1 ENHRY and CDR2 SYGVKD. The DNA for the CDR3 is TGTGCCATCAGTGAGTCAGGGGGTGGCTACACCTTC. Translation gives CAISESGGGYTF.

There are a few counts of this clone. The chain has TRBV28 and TRBJ1-3; 9 bases align to TRBD1. The CDR3 loop spans 18 amino acids. With V trimmed by 4 bases and J by 0 bases, 10 bases remained unmatched. Germline CDR1 and CDR2: MDHEN and SYDVKM. CDR3 amino acids: CASSSIRTGDGSGNTIYF. CDR3 sequence (DNA): TGTGCCAGCAGTTCAATAAGGACAGGGGATGGCTCTGGAAACACCATATATTTT.

The chain is built from TRBV12-3 or TRBV12-4 and TRBJ1-2, with D unclear. Trimming stripped 6 bases from V and 8 bases from J, with 16 bases between. CDR3 size: 13 residues. The CDR3 coding sequence is TGTGCCAGCAGGCTCTCCGGGGTTGGCGGCTACACCTTC. It is translated as CASRLSGVGGYTF.

J is TRBJ1-1 and V is TRBV14, with D maybe TRBD1 (6 bases). The germline gives CDR1 SGHDN, CDR2 FVKESK. Trimming shortened V by 4 bases and J by 1 base, and 10 bases separated the two germline ends. This CDR3 has 14 amino acids. The CDR3 is CASSLQGRNTEAFF. In DNA form, the CDR3 reads TGTGCCAGCAGCCTCCAGGGGAGGAACACTGAAGCTTTCTTT.

The chain recombines TRBV6-5 with TRBJ1-6, with 10 bases lining up with TRBD1. The CDR3 is 15 amino acids. CDR1 and CDR2 from the germline V gene are MNHEY and SVGAGI. With 4 bases clipped from V and 8 bases from J, the junction kept 5 bases outside the gene matches. The chain's CDR3 is CASSSRQGAYSPLHF. For the CDR3, the DNA is TGTGCCAGCAGTTCGCGACAGGGGGCTTATTCACCCCTCCACTTT.

The chain has TRBV30 and TRBJ2-7; maybe TRBD2 (7 bases). Germline-derived CDR1 and CDR2 are GTSNPN and SVGIG (reference sequence). The CDR3 is 19 residues long. Trimming took 1 base from V and 0 from J, leaving 25 bases between them. This CDR3 reads CAWSGSASGRQGGSYEQYF. The CDR3 nucleotides are TGTGCCTGGAGTGGGTCGGCTAGCGGCAGGCAAGGGGGCTCCTACGAGCAGTACTTC.

This clone was recorded only once. The chain is built from TRBV7-3 and TRBJ2-3, with D tentatively TRBD2 (6 bases). The germline V gene encodes CDR1 SGHTA and CDR2 FQGTGA. Trimming left V 3 bases short and J 2 bases short, with 6 bases between. CDR3 length: 13 residues. CDR3 bases: TGTGCCAGCAGCTTGGACTACACAGATACGCAGTATTTT. Translating it yields CASSLDYTDTQYF. Full variable domain (rest looked up from reference TRBV7-3 and TRBJ2-3): GAGVSQTPSNKVTEKGKYVELRCDPISGHTALYWYRQSLGQGPEFLIYFQGTGAADDSGLPNDRFFAVRPEGSVSTLKIQRTERGDSAVYLCASSLDYTDTQYFGPGTRLTVL.

The rearrangement uses TRBV6-5 and TRBJ2-7; 9 bases agree with TRBD2. The junction had 5 bases not matched to a gene; V was cut back by 5 bases and J by 0 bases. Germline lookup yields CDR1 MNHEY and CDR2 SVGAGI. The CDR3 runs 15 residues. This CDR3 is CASSTPSGNSYEQYF. In DNA, the CDR3 is TGTGCCAGCAGTACCCCTAGCGGGAACTCCTACGAGCAGTACTTC.

The genes are TRBV10-3 and TRBJ2-1, with 8 nucleotides matching TRBD2. V trimming: 2 bases; J trimming: 7 bases; junction bases outside the gene matches: 10. This CDR3 has 16 residues. Looked up from germline, CDR1 is ENHRY and CDR2 is SYGVKD. The CDR3 here is CAISEMGSSGLNEQFF. The CDR3 nucleotides are TGTGCCATCAGTGAGATGGGGTCTAGCGGGCTGAATGAGCAGTTCTTC.

The V and J genes are TRBV15 and TRBJ2-2; no clear D. Germline-derived CDR1 and CDR2 are LNHNV and YYDKDF (reference sequence). V dropped 5 bases and J dropped 5 bases, with 9 bases sitting between them. This CDR3 comprises 13 residues. The CDR3 spells CATSSTVTGELFF. The CDR3 region has the DNA TGTGCCACCAGCTCAACAGTTACCGGGGAGCTGTTTTTT. Complete variable domain (other parts from reference TRBV15 and TRBJ2-2): DAMVIQNPRYQVTQFGKPVTLSCSQTLNHNVMYWYQQKSSQAPKLLFHYYDKDFNNEADTPDNFQSRRPNTSFCFLDIRSPGLGDTAMYLCATSSTVTGELFFGEGSRLTVL.